The rows below give T cell receptor beta chains drawn from one sample of a study of blood T cell repertoires in COVID-19. The table came from immunoSEQ multiplex PCR; TCRdb's copy has only in-frame clones and leaves some out. The sample carries 150,000 to 200,000 clones, approximately 86% recorded once. Sequencing input: PBMCs or T cells enriched from blood (not recorded which). These receptor sequences come from a woman aged 60-70 years with acute COVID-19. CDR3s include the opening cysteine and the closing phenylalanine or tryptophan.

v_gene	j_gene	CDR3aa
TRBV15	TRBJ2-3	CATSTSLGRAFADTQYF
TRBV6-1	TRBJ2-2	CASSESGAGTGELFF
TRBV6-6	TRBJ2-5	CASSYQAGETQYF
TRBV7-9	TRBJ2-1	CASSLNQANNEQFF
TRBV9	TRBJ1-6	CASSVEGTIGANSPLHF
TRBV5-5	TRBJ1-5	CASSSAGLNQPQHF
TRBV7-9	TRBJ1-1	CASSTQGSRAFF
TRBV29-1	TRBJ1-2	CSVVGLRDTANYGYTF
TRBV7-2	TRBJ1-4	CASSTPPGGASNEKLFF
TRBV7-2	TRBJ2-3	CASSFRLAGVWGTDTQYF
TRBV27	TRBJ2-7	CASSFRGQGVSEQYF
TRBV11-2	TRBJ2-1	CASSTRSGTGGFNEQFF
TRBV4-3	TRBJ1-2	CASSSGGNYTF
TRBV30	TRBJ1-6	CAWSFVNAWSSPLHF
TRBV27	TRBJ1-3	CASSPGGTTGNTIYF
TRBV28	TRBJ1-5	CASSLRGTRYSNQPQHF
TRBV19	TRBJ2-7	CASSPPGLAGDYEQYF
TRBV12-5	TRBJ1-5	CASGLEGNQPQHF
TRBV7-8	TRBJ2-3	CASSAGLPSTDTQYF
TRBV7-8	TRBJ1-3	CASSLVADPGGTIYF
TRBV6-6	TRBJ1-6	CASSRPGQGLDSPLHF
TRBV27	TRBJ1-1	CAARRQANTEAFF
TRBV6-5	TRBJ1-1	CASRPSDRTEAFF
TRBV6-5	TRBJ1-1	CASRTVRRNTEAFF
TRBV7-9	TRBJ2-7	CASSPGVGRRYEQYF
TRBV28	TRBJ1-6	CASSLLLYNSPLHF
TRBV4-2	TRBJ2-3	CASDHLGTSGSTSTDTQYF
TRBV11-2	TRBJ2-1	CASRPRTSRYNEQFF
TRBV7-9	TRBJ1-1	CASSSDRTGNTEAFF
TRBV7-2	TRBJ1-1	CASSLDRGTEAFF
TRBV5-1	TRBJ2-3	CASSLGFFGGLTDTQYF
TRBV18	TRBJ2-2	CASSPPVLGPGEFSGELFF
TRBV6-5	TRBJ2-7	CASRGQVSYEQYF
TRBV6-5	TRBJ1-1	CASSRGIGTEAFF
TRBV10-3	TRBJ1-2	CAITPEHRDRYGYTF
TRBV5-4	TRBJ2-3	CASSLGGAIDTQYF
TRBV6-5	TRBJ1-1	CASSPPQGQHTEAFF
TRBV9	TRBJ1-4	CASSGSTGRVDEKLFF
TRBV6-5	TRBJ1-1	CASSYSRQGDTEAFF
TRBV4-3	TRBJ1-2	CASSQQVISGGGFYGYTF
TRBV7-2	TRBJ2-5	CASQAGAYQETQYF
TRBV30	TRBJ1-1	CAWSSGLDRGKGAFF